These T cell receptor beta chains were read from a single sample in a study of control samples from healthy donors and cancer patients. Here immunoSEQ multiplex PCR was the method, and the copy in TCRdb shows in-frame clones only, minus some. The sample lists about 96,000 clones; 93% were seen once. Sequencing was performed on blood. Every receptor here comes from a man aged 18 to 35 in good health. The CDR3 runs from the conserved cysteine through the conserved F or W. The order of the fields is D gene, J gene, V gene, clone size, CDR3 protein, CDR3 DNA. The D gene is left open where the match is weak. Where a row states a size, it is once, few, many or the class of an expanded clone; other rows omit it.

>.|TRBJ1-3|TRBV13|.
CASSLGRGAGYRGAGNTIYF
TGTGCCAGCAGCTTAGGGCGGGGAGCAGGGTATAGGGGCGCTGGAAACACCATATATTTT
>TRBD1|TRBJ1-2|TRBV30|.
CASSGDRNYGYTF
TGTGCCTCCTCCGGGGACAGGAACTATGGCTACACCTTC
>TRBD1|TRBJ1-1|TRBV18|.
CASSRQGNTEAFF
TGTGCCAGCTCACGACAGGGGAACACTGAAGCTTTCTTT
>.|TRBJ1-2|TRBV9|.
CASSNTGDYGYTF
TGTGCCAGCAGCAATACAGGCGACTATGGCTACACCTTC
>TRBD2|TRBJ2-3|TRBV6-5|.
CASRTSGDADTQYF
TGTGCCAGCAGGACTAGCGGGGACGCAGATACGCAGTATTTT
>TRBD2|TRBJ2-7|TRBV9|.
CASSPAGGTYEQYF
TGTGCCAGCAGCCCGGCCGGGGGGACCTACGAGCAGTACTTC
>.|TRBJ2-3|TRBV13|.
CASSLEAASSTDTQYF
TGTGCCAGCAGCTTAGAGGCAGCCTCGTCAACAGATACGCAGTATTTT
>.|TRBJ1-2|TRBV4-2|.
CASSQGHGYTF
TGTGCCAGCAGCCAAGGTCATGGCTACACCTTC
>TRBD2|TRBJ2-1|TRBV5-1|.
CASSLYRPSGNNEQFF
TGCGCCAGCAGCTTGTATCGGCCTAGCGGGAATAATGAGCAGTTCTTC
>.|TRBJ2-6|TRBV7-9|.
CASSSLGVSGANVLTF
TGTGCCAGCAGCTCACTAGGAGTAAGCGGGGCCAACGTCCTGACTTTC
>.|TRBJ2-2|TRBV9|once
CASSVSRGGGTGELFF
TGTGCCAGCAGCGTCTCCCGCGGAGGGGGGACCGGGGAGCTGTTTTTT
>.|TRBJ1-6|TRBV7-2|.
CASSSPPGSGSYNSPLHF
TGTGCCAGCAGCTCCCCCCCAGGTTCCGGCTCCTATAATTCACCCCTCCACTTT
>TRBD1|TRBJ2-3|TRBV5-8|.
CASSFGTASTDTQYF
TGTGCCAGCAGCTTCGGGACAGCTAGCACAGATACGCAGTATTTT
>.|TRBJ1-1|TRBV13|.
CASSLRARNTEAFF
TGTGCCAGCAGCTTAAGAGCGAGAAACACTGAAGCTTTCTTT
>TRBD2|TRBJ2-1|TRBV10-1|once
CASSGTSAIASFYNEQFF
TGCGCCAGCAGCGGGACTAGCGCTATCGCCTCCTTCTACAATGAGCAGTTCTTC
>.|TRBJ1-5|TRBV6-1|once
CASSEGADNQPQHF
TGTGCCAGCAGTGAAGGCGCGGACAATCAGCCCCAGCATTTT
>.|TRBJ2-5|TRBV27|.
CASSFPSGALYF
TGTGCCAGCAGTTTCCCGAGCGGAGCCCTGTACTTC
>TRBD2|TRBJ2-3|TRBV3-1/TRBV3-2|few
CASSQVLGTSGGDTTDTQYF
TGTGCCAGCAGCCAAGTGTTAGGGACTAGCGGGGGGGATACCACAGATACGCAGTATTTT
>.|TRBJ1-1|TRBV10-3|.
CAPDATGNTEAFF
TGTGCCCCGGATGCGACGGGGAACACTGAAGCTTTCTTT
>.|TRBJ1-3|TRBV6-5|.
CASSYSAGSWDTIYF
TGTGCCAGCAGTTACTCCGCGGGCTCTTGGGACACCATATATTTT
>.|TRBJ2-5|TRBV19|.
CASSRGDEQETQYF
TGTGCCAGTAGTCGTGGAGACGAACAAGAGACCCAGTACTTC
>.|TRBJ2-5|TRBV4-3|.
CASSQEFVIEETQYF
TGCGCCAGCAGCCAAGAGTTCGTGATCGAAGAGACCCAGTACTTC
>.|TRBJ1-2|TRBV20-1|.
CSARGGRGYTF
TGCAGTGCTAGAGGGGGGCGAGGCTACACCTTC
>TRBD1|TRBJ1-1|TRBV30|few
CAWSAGQFEAFF
TGTGCCTGGAGTGCGGGACAGTTTGAAGCTTTCTTT
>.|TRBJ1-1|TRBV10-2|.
CASSESSGRTEAFF
TGCGCCAGCAGTGAGTCCTCCGGGAGGACTGAAGCTTTCTTT
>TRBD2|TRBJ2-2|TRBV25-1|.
CASSEFTSGNTGELFF
TGTGCCAGCAGTGAATTCACTAGCGGCAACACCGGGGAGCTGTTTTTT
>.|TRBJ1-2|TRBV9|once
CASVRTSNYGYTF
TGTGCCAGCGTCAGGACCTCTAACTATGGCTACACCTTC